These 17 T cell receptor beta chains were sequenced from one sample in a study of T cell responses to AZD1222 COVID-19 vaccine. The table came from immunoSEQ multiplex PCR; TCRdb's copy has only in-frame clones and leaves some out. The sample lists about 100,000 clones; more than 80% were seen once. The material sequenced was peripheral blood, taken on day 0 of AZD1222 vaccination. The receptors derive from an adult in good health.

This chain links TRBV3-1 (or the pseudogene TRBV3-2) with TRBJ1-1; tentatively, D is TRBD1 (6 bases). Per the germline V gene, CDR1 is LGHDT and CDR2 is YNNKEL (reference sequence). Trimming took off 4 bases at V and 3 bases at J, with 15 bases between the two ends. This CDR3 is 15 amino acids long. CDR3 DNA sequence: TGTGCCAGCAGCCCCTCGGGGGGGGGCCACACTGAAGCTTTCTTT. As protein: CASSPSGGGHTEAFF.

This rearrangement joins TRBV6-5 to TRBJ1-2; tentatively, D is TRBD1 (5 bases). Per germline, CDR1 MNHEY and CDR2 SVGAGI. There are 15 residues in the CDR3. The germline V and J ends were trimmed by 5 bases and 0 bases, with 13 bases remaining between them. The CDR3: CASSRGVEANYGYTF. The CDR3 region has the DNA TGTGCCAGCAGTAGGGGAGTGGAGGCTAACTATGGCTACACCTTC.

J is TRBJ1-2 and V is TRBV7-2; D not certain. V was trimmed by 6 bases and J by 4 bases, leaving 18 bases between them. The CDR3 spans 15 residues. Germline V gives CDR1 SGHTA, CDR2 FQGNSA. DNA of the CDR3: TGTGCCAGCAGTGCTGGTAGGGCGCTGGGCTATGGCTACACCTTC. This translates into CASSAGRALGYGYTF.

The chain combines TRBV12-5 with TRBJ2-5; 8 positions match TRBD1. This CDR3 is 15 amino acids long. V trimming: 6 bases; J trimming: 3 bases; junction bases outside the gene matches: 9. CDR1 is LGHNT, CDR2 FRNRAP, per germline. In DNA form, the CDR3 reads TGTGCTAGTGGGACTGGACAGGGTGGGGAAGAGACCCAGTACTTC. It yields the protein CASGTGQGGEETQYF.

This clone was observed a single time. CDR3 bases: TGTGCCAGCAGTACCCGCAACATTCAGTACTTC. Its protein product is CASSTRNIQYF. The V call is TRBV12-3 or TRBV12-4, the J call TRBJ2-4; D gene ambiguous. The CDR3 extends over 11 amino acids. The ends were cut back, 5 bases at V and 7 bases at J, with 6 bases in the middle.

This CDR3 is CATSGMVGGNNEQFF. In nucleotides, the CDR3 is TGTGCCACCAGTGGTATGGTTGGGGGGAACAATGAGCAGTTCTTC. V and J are TRBV24-1 and TRBJ2-1; TRBD2 might be the D (6 bases). CDR1 and CDR2 (germline): KGHDR, SFDVKD. The CDR3 consists of 15 residues. Trimming pared 5 bases from V and 5 bases from J, leaving 15 bases between.

The chain joins TRBV6-5 to TRBJ2-3; D call uncertain. Germline V gives CDR1 MNHEY, CDR2 SVGAGI. Between the trimmed V and J ends, which lost 7 bases and 4 bases, there was a span of 15 bases. The CDR3 runs to 14 residues. The CDR3 protein is CASTAAGFADTQYF. CDR3 DNA: TGTGCCAGCACCGCCGCCGGGTTTGCAGATACGCAGTATTTT.

This CDR3 is CASTRGGGGYTF. The CDR3 nucleotides are TGTGCCAGCACCCGGGGGGGAGGAGGCTACACCTTC. This chain joins TRBV21-1 and TRBJ1-2. TRBV21-1 is given as a pseudogene. CDR3 length equals 12 residues.

The rearrangement links TRBV30 to TRBJ1-1, with D unresolved. The V gene's germline CDR1 is GTSNPN and CDR2 SVGIG (reference sequence). Deletions cut 3 bases from V and 1 base from J, with 6 bases between. This CDR3 has 12 residues. The CDR3 DNA follows: TGTGCCTGGAGATCGGCGAACACTGAAGCTTTCTTT. Protein product: CAWRSANTEAFF.

The chain has TRBV4-2 and TRBJ2-7; D may be TRBD2 (5 bases). Trimming pared 0 bases from V and 0 bases from J, leaving 12 bases between. There are 16 residues in the CDR3. The germline gives CDR1 LGHNA, CDR2 YNFKEQ. CDR3 coding DNA: TGTGCCAGCAGCCAAGACGCAAGCGGCAGCTCCTACGAGCAGTACTTC. It yields the protein CASSQDASGSSYEQYF.

The J gene is TRBJ2-5, the V gene TRBV3-1 (or the pseudogene TRBV3-2), with D unresolved. The germline gives CDR1 LGHDT, CDR2 YNNKEL (reference sequence). V lost 1 base and J lost 5, with 17 bases in between. This CDR3 is 16 amino acids long. This chain's CDR3 is CASSQAVPRPYETQYF. CDR3 sequence (DNA): TGTGCCAGCAGCCAAGCGGTCCCTAGGCCTTACGAGACCCAGTACTTC.

The genes are TRBV5-1 and TRBJ1-5; D remains ambiguous. This CDR3 has 15 residues. Germline V gene sequence: CDR1 SGHRS, CDR2 YFSETQ. Trimming cost V 4 bases and J 3 bases, with 14 bases left between them. CDR3 sequence reads: CASSPEGRTNQPQHF. CDR3 nucleotide sequence: TGCGCCAGCAGCCCCGAGGGCAGAACCAATCAGCCCCAGCATTTT. Variable domain in full (rest from reference TRBV5-1 and TRBJ1-5): KAGVTQTPRYLIKTRGQQVTLSCSPISGHRSVSWYQQTPGQGLQFLFEYFSETQRNKGNFPGRFSGRQFSNSRSEMNVSTLELGDSALYLCASSPEGRTNQPQHFGDGTRLSIL.

The V call is TRBV18, the J call TRBJ1-2, with 7 bases that match TRBD1. J gave up 0 bases and V 5 bases, and 6 bases lay outside the gene matches. The CDR3 has 15 amino acids. The germline gives CDR1 KGHSH, CDR2 LQKENI. CDR3 in amino acids: CASSEGQLTNYGYTF. Written as DNA, the CDR3 is TGTGCCAGCTCAGAGGGACAGCTGACTAACTATGGCTACACCTTC.

The rearrangement links TRBV27 to TRBJ1-6, with TRBD1 as a possible D gene (6 bases). The CDR3 is 15 amino acids. Germline values: CDR1 MNHEY, CDR2 SMNVEV (reference sequence). Trimming pared 0 bases from V and 8 bases from J, leaving 11 bases between. The CDR3 protein is CASSLSQGLYSPLHF. In DNA form, the CDR3 reads TGTGCCAGCAGTTTATCGCAGGGGTTGTATTCACCCCTCCACTTT.

This clone has a single count. V usage is TRBV28 and J usage is TRBJ1-3; D call uncertain. The CDR3 is 15 amino acids. V lost 1 base, J lost 3 bases, and 10 bases lay in between. CDR1 MDHEN and CDR2 SYDVKM come from the germline V gene. The CDR3 protein is CASSLLGGSGNTIYF. The DNA for the CDR3 is TGTGCCAGCAGTTTATTGGGAGGGAGTGGAAACACCATATATTTT.

The V and J genes are TRBV7-9 and TRBJ2-7, with D hard to call. The CDR3 consists of 14 residues. CDR1 is SEHNR and CDR2 is FQNEAQ in the germline V gene (reference sequence). The ends were cut back, 5 bases at V and 2 bases at J, with 13 bases in the middle. CDR3 bases: TGTGCCAGCAGCATAATGGACGGAACCTACGAGCAGTACTTC. This encodes CASSIMDGTYEQYF.

V is TRBV11-2 and J is TRBJ2-1; TRBD2 is a possible D gene (6 bases). Germline assignment: CDR1 SGHAT and CDR2 FQNNGV. The CDR3 covers 14 residues. V lost 6 bases and J lost 10, with 19 bases in between. The CDR3 sequence: CASRLGRSPDEQFF. DNA of the CDR3: TGTGCCAGCAGATTGGGGAGGTCCCCGGACGAGCAGTTCTTC.